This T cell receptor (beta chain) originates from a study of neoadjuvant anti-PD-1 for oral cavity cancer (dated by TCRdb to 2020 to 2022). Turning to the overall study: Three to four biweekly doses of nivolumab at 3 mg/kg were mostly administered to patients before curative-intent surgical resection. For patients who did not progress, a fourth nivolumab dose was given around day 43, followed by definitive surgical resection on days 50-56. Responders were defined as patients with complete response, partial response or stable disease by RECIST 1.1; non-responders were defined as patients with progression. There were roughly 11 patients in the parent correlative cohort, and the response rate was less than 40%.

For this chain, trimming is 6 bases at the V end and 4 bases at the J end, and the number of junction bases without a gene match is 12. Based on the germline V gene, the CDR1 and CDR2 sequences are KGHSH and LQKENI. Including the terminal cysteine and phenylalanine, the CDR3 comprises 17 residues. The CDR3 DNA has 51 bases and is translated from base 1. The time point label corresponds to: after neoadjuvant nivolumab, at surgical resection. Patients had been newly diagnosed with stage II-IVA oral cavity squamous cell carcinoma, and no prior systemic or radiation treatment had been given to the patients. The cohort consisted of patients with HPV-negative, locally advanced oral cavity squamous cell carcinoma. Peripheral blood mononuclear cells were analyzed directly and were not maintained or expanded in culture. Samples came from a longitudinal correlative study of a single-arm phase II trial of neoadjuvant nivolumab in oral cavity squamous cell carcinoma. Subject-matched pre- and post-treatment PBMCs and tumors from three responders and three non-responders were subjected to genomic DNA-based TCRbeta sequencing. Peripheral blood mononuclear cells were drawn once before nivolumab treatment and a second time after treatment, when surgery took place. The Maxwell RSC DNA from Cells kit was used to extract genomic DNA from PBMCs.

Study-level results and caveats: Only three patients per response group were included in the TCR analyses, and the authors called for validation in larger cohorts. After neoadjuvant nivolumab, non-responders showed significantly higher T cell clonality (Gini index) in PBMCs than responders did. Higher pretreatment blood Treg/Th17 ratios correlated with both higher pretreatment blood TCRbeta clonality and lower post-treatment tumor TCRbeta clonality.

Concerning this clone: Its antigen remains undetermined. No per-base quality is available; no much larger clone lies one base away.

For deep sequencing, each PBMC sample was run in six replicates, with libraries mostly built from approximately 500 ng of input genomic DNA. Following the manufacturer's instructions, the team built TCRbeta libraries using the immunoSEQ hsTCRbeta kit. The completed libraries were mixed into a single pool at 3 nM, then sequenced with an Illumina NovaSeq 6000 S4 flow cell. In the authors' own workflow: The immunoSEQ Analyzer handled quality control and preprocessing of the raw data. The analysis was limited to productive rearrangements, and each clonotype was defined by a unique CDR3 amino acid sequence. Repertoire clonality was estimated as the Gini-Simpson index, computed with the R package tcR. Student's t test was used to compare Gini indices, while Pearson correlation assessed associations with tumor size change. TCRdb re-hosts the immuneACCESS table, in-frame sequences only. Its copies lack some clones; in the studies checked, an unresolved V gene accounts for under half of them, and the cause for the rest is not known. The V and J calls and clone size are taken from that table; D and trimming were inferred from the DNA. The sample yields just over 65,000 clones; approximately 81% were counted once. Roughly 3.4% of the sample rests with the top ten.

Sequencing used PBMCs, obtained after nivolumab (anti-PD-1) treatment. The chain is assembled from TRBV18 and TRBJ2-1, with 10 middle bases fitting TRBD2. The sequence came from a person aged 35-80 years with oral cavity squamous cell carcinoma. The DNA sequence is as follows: TGTGCCAGCTCGTTCCCGGGACTAGCGACCGTATACAATGAGCAGTTCTTC. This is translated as CASSFPGLATVYNEQFF.